This entry concerns a single TCR beta chain. Its matching antigen is unknown. Per germline, CDR1 SGHRS and CDR2 YFSETQ. V was cut by 0 bases and J by 6 bases, with 15 bases left in between. The CDR3 runs 16 residues. The data derive from a study of T-cell reconstitution after alpha-beta-depleted transplantation in children. Findings and limits, study-wide: When one year had passed after transplant, most T-cell counts and diversity came from newly produced T cells. The origin of high day-60 TCRbeta diversity in some patients lay in surviving recipient T cells and thymic progenitors. It was reported that alpha-beta T cells came from several hundred expanded graft clones (about two months after transplant).

A library of TCRbeta sequences, prepared with unique molecular identifiers, was generated. Each CDR3 protein is one row after TCRdb ran MiXCR on the PCR reads. The repertoire has hundreds of thousands of distinct CDR3 sequences, just under 8.5% of them found once; the top ten carry nearly 6.5%. This chain connects TRBV5-1 to TRBJ1-4; maybe TRBD1 (6 bases). The sample was PBMCs, mostly from graft donor cells, taken 180 days after TCRalphabeta/CD19-depleted stem cell transplant. This TCR came from a male patient between 5 and 17 years old who had a stem cell transplant for acute lymphoblastic leukemia, so the T cells may come from the graft donor. The CDR3 DNA is TGCGCCAGCAGCTTGGGCCAGGGGCGAAGGGATGAAAAACTGTTTTTT. It is translated as CASSLGQGRRDEKLFF.